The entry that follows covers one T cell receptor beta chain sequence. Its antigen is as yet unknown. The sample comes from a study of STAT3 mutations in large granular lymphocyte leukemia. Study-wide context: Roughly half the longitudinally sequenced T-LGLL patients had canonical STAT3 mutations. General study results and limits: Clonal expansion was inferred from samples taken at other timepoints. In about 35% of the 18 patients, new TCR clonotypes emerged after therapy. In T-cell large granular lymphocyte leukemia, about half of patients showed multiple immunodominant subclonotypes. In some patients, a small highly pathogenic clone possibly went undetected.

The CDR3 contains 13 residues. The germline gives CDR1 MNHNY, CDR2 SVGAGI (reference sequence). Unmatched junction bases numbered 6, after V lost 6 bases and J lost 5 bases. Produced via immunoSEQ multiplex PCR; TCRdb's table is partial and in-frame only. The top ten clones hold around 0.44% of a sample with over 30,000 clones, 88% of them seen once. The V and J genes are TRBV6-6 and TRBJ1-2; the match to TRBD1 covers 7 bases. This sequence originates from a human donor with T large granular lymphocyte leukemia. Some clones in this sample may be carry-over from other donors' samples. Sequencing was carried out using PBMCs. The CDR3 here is CASREQGSYGYTF. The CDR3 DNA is TGTGCCAGCAGGGAACAGGGGTCATATGGCTACACCTTC.